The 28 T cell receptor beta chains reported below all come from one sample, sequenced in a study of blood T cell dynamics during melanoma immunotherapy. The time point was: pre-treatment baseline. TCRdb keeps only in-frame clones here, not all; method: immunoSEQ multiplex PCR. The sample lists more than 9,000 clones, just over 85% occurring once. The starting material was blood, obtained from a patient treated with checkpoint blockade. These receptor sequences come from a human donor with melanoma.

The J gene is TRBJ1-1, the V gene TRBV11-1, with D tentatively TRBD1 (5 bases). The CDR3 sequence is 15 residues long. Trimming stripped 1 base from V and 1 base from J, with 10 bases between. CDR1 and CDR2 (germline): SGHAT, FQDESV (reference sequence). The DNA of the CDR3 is TGTGCCAGCAGCTTAGGTATCAGGGAGAACACTGAAGCTTTCTTT. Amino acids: CASSLGIRENTEAFF.

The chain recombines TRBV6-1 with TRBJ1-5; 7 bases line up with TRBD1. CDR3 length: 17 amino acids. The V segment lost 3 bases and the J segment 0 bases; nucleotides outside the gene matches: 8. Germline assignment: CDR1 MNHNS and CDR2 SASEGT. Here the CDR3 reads CASSDWAGGSSNQPQHF. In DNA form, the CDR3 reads TGTGCCAGCAGTGACTGGGCAGGGGGGAGTAGCAATCAGCCCCAGCATTTT.

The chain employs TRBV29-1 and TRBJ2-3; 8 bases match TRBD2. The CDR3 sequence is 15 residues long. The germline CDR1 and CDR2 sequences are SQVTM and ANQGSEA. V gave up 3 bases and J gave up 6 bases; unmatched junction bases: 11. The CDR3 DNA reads TGCAGCGTTGAGGAGCGGGGCGGGGGGACTGATACGCAGTATTTT. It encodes CSVEERGGGTDTQYF.

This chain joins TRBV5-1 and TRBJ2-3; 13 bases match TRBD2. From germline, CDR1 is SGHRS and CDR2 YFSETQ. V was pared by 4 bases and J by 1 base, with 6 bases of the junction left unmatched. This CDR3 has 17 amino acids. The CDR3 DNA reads TGCGCCAGCAGCCCACCTGGACTAGCGGGGGGCACAGATACGCAGTATTTT. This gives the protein CASSPPGLAGGTDTQYF.

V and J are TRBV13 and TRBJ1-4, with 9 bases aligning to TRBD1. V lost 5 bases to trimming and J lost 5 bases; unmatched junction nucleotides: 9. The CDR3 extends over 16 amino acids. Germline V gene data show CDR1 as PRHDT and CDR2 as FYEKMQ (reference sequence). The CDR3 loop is CASSESRQGENEKLFF. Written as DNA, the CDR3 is TGTGCCAGCAGCGAAAGTCGACAGGGGGAAAATGAAAAACTGTTTTTT.

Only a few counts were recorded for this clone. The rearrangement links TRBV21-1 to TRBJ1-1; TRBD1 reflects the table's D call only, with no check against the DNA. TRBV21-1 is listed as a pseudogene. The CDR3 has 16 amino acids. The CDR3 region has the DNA TGTGCCAGCAGCTACAGGACAGGGGAAATGAACACTGAAGCTTTCTTT. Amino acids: CASSYRTGEMNTEAFF.

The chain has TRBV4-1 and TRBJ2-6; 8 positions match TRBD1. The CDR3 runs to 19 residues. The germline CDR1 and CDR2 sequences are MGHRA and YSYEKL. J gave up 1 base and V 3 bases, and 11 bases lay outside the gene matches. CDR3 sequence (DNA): TGCGCCAGCAGCCATCCTAAGACAGGGGTCGCTTCTGGGGCCAACGTCCTGACTTTC. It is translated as CASSHPKTGVASGANVLTF.

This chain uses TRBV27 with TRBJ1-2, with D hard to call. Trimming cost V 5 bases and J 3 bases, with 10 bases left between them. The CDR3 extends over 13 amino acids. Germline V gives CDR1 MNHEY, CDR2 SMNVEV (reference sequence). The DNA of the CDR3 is TGTGCCAGCAGTCGCCAAAAGGACTATGGCTACACCTTC. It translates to CASSRQKDYGYTF.

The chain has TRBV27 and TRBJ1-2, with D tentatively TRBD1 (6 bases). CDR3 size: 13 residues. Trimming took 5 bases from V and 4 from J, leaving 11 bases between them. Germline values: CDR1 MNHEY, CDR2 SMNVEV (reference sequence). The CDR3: CASSAQGPYGYTF. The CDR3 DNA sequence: TGTGCCAGCAGTGCACAGGGACCCTATGGCTACACCTTC.

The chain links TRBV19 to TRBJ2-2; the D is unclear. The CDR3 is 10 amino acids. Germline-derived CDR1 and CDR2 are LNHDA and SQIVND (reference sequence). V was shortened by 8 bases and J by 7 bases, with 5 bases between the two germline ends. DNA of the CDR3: TGTGCCAGTTGGAACGGGGAGCTGTTTTTT. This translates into CASWNGELFF.

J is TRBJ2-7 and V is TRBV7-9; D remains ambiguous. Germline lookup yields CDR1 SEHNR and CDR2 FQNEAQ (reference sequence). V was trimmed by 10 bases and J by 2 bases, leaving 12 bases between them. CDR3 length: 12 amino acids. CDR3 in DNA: TGTGCCACCCCCCCGCGTACCTACGAGCAGTACTTC. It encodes CATPPRTYEQYF.

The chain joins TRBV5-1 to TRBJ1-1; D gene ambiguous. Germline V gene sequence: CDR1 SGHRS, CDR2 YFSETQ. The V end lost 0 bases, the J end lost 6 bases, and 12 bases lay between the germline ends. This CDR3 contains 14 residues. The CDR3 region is CASSLEVMEPEAFF. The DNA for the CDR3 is TGCGCCAGCAGCTTGGAGGTTATGGAACCTGAAGCTTTCTTT.

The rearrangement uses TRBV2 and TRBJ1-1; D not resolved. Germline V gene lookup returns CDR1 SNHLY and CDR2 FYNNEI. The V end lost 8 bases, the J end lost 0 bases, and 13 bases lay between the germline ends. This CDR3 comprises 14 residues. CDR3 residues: CASGPASMNTEAFF. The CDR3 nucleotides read TGTGCCAGCGGCCCAGCCTCCATGAACACTGAAGCTTTCTTT.

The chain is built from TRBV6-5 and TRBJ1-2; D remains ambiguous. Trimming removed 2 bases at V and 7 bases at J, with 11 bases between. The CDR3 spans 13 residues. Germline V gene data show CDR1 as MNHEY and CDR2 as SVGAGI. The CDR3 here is CASSYESYGGYTF. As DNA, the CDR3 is TGTGCCAGCAGTTACGAGAGTTATGGTGGCTACACCTTC.

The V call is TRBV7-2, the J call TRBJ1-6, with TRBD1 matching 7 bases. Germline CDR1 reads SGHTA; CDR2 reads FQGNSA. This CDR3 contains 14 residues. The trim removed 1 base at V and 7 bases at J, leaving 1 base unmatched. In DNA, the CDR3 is TGTGCCAGCAGCTTAGACAGGGGAAATTCACCCCTCCACTTT. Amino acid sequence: CASSLDRGNSPLHF.

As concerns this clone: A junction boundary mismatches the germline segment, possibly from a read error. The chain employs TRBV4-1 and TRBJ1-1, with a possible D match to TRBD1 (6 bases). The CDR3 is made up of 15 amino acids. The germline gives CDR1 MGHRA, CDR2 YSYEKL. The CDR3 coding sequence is TGCGTCAGCAGCCAATTCCCAGGGGAGAACACTGAAGCTTTCTTT. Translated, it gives CVSSQFPGENTEAFF.

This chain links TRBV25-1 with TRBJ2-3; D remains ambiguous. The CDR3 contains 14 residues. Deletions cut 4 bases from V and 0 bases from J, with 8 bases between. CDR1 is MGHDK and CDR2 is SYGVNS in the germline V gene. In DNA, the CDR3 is TGTGCCAGCAGTGCTGACGGCAGCACAGATACGCAGTATTTT. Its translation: CASSADGSTDTQYF.

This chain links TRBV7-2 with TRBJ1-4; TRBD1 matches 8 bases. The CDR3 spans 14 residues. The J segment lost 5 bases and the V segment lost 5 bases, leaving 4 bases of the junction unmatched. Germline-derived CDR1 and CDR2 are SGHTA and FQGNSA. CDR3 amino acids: CASSRGQGNEKLFF. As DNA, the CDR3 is TGTGCCAGCAGCAGAGGACAGGGAAATGAAAAACTGTTTTTT.

The CDR3 coding sequence is TGCGCCAGCAGCCCTTTGGGGATTCGGCAGCCCCAGCATTTT. Encoded protein: CASSPLGIRQPQHF. The chain is built from TRBV4-1 and TRBJ1-5; D is unclear. Per the germline V gene, CDR1 is MGHRA and CDR2 is YSYEKL. The CDR3 is 14 amino acids. V gave up 4 bases and J gave up 7 bases, with 14 bases separating them.

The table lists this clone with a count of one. CDR3 sequence: CSFRVGNYEQYF. The CDR3 DNA reads TGCAGCTTCAGGGTGGGGAACTACGAGCAGTACTTC. The V call is TRBV29-1, the J call TRBJ2-5; possible D gene TRBD1, 5 bases. The J call may be mistaken, given a closer DNA end match to TRBJ2-7. From germline, CDR1 is SQVTM and CDR2 ANQGSEA. This CDR3 is built from 12 residues.

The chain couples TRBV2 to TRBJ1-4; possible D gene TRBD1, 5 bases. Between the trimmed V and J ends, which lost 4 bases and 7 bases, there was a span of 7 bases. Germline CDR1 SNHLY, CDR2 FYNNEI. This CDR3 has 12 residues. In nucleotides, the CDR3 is TGTGCCAGCAGTGCCAGGGTTGAAAAACTGTTTTTT. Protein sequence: CASSARVEKLFF.

The CDR3 nucleotides read TGTGCCAGCAGTCTCAGGGGTCCCCCCACAGATACGCAGTATTTT. Translated: CASSLRGPPTDTQYF. The J gene is TRBJ2-3, the V gene TRBV6-5, with a tentative D call TRBD1 (6 bases). Germline loops: CDR1 MNHEY, CDR2 SVGAGI. The CDR3 spans 15 residues. Trimming cost V 5 bases and J 2 bases, with 14 bases left between them.

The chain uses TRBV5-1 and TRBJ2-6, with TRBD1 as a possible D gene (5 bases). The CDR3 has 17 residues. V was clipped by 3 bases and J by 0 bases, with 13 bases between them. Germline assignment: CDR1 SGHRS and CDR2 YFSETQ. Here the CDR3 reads CASSSRTSDSGANVLTF. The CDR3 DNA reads TGCGCCAGCAGCTCAAGGACATCAGACTCTGGGGCCAACGTCCTGACTTTC.

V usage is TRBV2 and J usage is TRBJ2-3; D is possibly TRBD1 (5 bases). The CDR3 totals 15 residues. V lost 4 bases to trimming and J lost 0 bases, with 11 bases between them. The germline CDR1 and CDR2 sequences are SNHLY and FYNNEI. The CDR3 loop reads CASSAQGFSTDTQYF. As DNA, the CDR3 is TGTGCCAGCAGTGCTCAGGGCTTCAGCACAGATACGCAGTATTTT.

The chain's CDR3 is CASSESGQGLYIGELFF. For the CDR3, the DNA is TGTGCCAGCAGTGAGTCGGGACAGGGGTTGTACATCGGGGAGCTGTTTTTT. The genes are TRBV6-1 and TRBJ2-2; 10 bases are a match to TRBD1. V shed 3 bases and J 7 bases; nucleotides not matched to a gene: 11. The CDR3 runs 17 residues. CDR1 is MNHNS, CDR2 SASEGT, per germline.

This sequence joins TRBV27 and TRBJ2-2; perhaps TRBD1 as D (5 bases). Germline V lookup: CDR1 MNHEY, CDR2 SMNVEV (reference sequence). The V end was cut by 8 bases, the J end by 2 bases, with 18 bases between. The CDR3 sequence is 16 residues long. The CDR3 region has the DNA TGTGCCAGCCGGCTCCAAACTACAGGAAACACCGGGGAGCTGTTTTTT. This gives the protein CASRLQTTGNTGELFF.

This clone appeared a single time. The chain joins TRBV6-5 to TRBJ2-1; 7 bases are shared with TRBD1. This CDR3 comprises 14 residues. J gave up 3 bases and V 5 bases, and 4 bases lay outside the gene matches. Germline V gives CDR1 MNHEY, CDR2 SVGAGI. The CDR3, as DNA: TGTGCCAGCAGTGCCGGGACAGTCTACAATGAGCAGTTCTTC. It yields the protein CASSAGTVYNEQFF.

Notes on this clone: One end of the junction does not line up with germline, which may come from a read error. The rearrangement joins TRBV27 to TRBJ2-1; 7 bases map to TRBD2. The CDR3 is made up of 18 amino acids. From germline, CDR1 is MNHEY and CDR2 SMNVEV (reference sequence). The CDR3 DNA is TGTGCCTGCAGTTTAAGGGGAGGGTCTCCTGGCCCCGACAATGAGCAGTTCTTC. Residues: CACSLRGGSPGPDNEQFF.